The 18 T cell receptor beta chains reported below all come from one sample, sequenced in a study of control samples from healthy donors and cancer patients. Libraries were prepared by immunoSEQ multiplex PCR; TCRdb keeps only in-frame clonotypes and omits some of them. The sample yields roughly 120,000 clones, roughly nine tenths seen once. Sequenced input: blood. Source of these receptors: a woman aged 18-29 years in good health.

V gene TRBV7-8 combines with J gene TRBJ1-2; tentatively, D is TRBD1 (6 bases). Germline V gene lookup returns CDR1 SGHVS and CDR2 FQNEAQ. CDR3 length equals 13 residues. Trimming removed 5 bases from V and 5 bases from J, with 12 bases in between. The CDR3 DNA follows: TGTGCCAGCAGCCCTAGGAGGGGGTATGGCTACACCTTC. Translation: CASSPRRGYGYTF. The variable domain in full, completed from reference TRBV7-8 and TRBJ1-2, reads GAGVSQSPRYKVAKRGQDVALRCDPISGHVSLFWYQQALGQGPEFLTYFQNEAQLDKSGLPSDRFFAERPEGSVSTLKIQRTQQEDSAVYLCASSPRRGYGYTFGSGTRLTVV.

The J gene is TRBJ2-2, the V gene TRBV24-1; TRBD2 agrees at 8 bases. The CDR3 runs to 14 residues. Germline CDR1 KGHDR, CDR2 SFDVKD. Trimming took 9 bases from V and 2 from J; bases not matched to a gene: 4. CDR3 amino acids: CATAGGYNTGELFF. The DNA for the CDR3 is TGTGCCACCGCGGGGGGCTATAACACCGGGGAGCTGTTTTTT.

The rearrangement uses TRBV15 and TRBJ2-7, with 9 nucleotides matching TRBD1. CDR3 length: 14 residues. The germline V gene has CDR1 LNHNV and CDR2 YYDKDF (reference sequence). V was pared by 1 base and J by 6 bases, with 4 bases of the junction left unmatched. This chain's CDR3 is CATSRGGQGFEQYF. The CDR3 DNA is TGTGCCACCAGCAGAGGCGGACAGGGGTTCGAGCAGTACTTC.

The CDR3 DNA follows: TGTGCCTGGAGTTGGGGGGAGGGCTATGGCTACACCTTC. This encodes CAWSWGEGYGYTF. V usage is TRBV30 and J usage is TRBJ1-2; D is perhaps TRBD1 (5 bases). The CDR3 is made up of 13 amino acids. CDR1 GTSNPN and CDR2 SVGIG come from the germline V gene (reference sequence). Trimming took off 2 bases at V and 4 bases at J, with 11 bases between the two ends.

This chain connects TRBV6-6 to TRBJ1-1, with D maybe TRBD1 (6 bases). With 5 bases removed from V and 2 bases from J, the gap between germline ends came to 12 bases. CDR3 length: 14 amino acids. Germline assignment: CDR1 MNHNY and CDR2 SVGAGI (reference sequence). Here the CDR3 reads CASSPGTTNTEAFF. CDR3 sequence (DNA): TGTGCCAGCAGTCCCGGGACAACAAACACTGAAGCTTTCTTT.

This chain links TRBV19 with TRBJ1-1, with 9 bases aligning to TRBD1. CDR1 is LNHDA, CDR2 SQIVND, per germline (reference sequence). This CDR3 region has 21 residues. With 4 bases clipped from V and 1 base from J, the junction kept 22 bases outside the gene matches. In DNA, the CDR3 is TGTGCCAGTAGTAAACTCCCTAAATCCTTCGCGGCGGGACAGGGGAACACTGAAGCTTTCTTT. Translation: CASSKLPKSFAAGQGNTEAFF.

The chain uses TRBV29-1 and TRBJ1-1, with D possibly matching TRBD1 (5 bases). The CDR3 is made up of 13 amino acids. Trimming pared 7 bases from V and 1 base from J, leaving 13 bases between. Germline V CDR1 and CDR2: SQVTM, ANQGSEA. CDR3 residues: CSGKQDPNTEAFF. The CDR3 coding sequence is TGCAGCGGGAAACAGGACCCGAACACTGAAGCTTTCTTT.

V gene TRBV6-5 combines with J gene TRBJ2-4, with 8 bases identical to TRBD2. After removal of 10 bases from V and 8 bases from J, the junction contained 4 bases not matched to a gene. Germline V gene lookup returns CDR1 MNHEY and CDR2 SVGAGI. The CDR3 is 11 residues long. Here the CDR3 reads CAIGRGDIQYF. The CDR3 nucleotides read TGTGCCATCGGGAGGGGGGACATTCAGTACTTC.

The rearrangement joins TRBV5-5 to TRBJ2-2; maybe TRBD2 (6 bases). Germline values: CDR1 SGHKS, CDR2 YYEKEE (reference sequence). CDR3 length: 17 residues. V lost 1 base to trimming and J lost 1 base, with 14 bases between them. The CDR3 nucleotides read TGTGCCAGCAGCTTGCGGACGGGACTTCTGAACACCGGGGAGCTGTTTTTT. Protein product: CASSLRTGLLNTGELFF.

The V call is TRBV7-2, the J call TRBJ1-5; 7 nucleotides agree with TRBD1. This CDR3 is 15 amino acids long. The J segment lost 1 base and the V segment lost 5 bases, leaving 5 bases of the junction unmatched. Per germline, CDR1 SGHTA and CDR2 FQGNSA. The CDR3 here is CASSPTGQSNQPQHF. CDR3 bases: TGTGCCAGCAGCCCGACGGGACAGAGCAATCAGCCCCAGCATTTT.

This chain joins TRBV24-1 and TRBJ1-2; D might be TRBD1 (6 bases). The CDR3 consists of 13 residues. Germline V lookup: CDR1 KGHDR, CDR2 SFDVKD. Trimming removed 3 bases at V and 5 bases at J, with 9 bases between. This chain's CDR3 is CATSDRTVYGYTF. The CDR3 DNA sequence: TGTGCCACCAGTGATAGGACAGTTTATGGCTACACCTTC.

The rearrangement links TRBV2 to TRBJ1-5; 8 positions match TRBD1. The V gene end was trimmed by 6 bases and the J gene end by 4 bases; junction bases not matched to a gene: 2. The CDR3 is 13 amino acids. CDR1 SNHLY and CDR2 FYNNEI come from the germline V gene. The CDR3 region is CASRYRGNQPQHF. The CDR3 DNA is TGTGCCAGCAGATACAGGGGGAATCAGCCCCAGCATTTT.

V and J are TRBV5-1 and TRBJ1-3; D is undetermined. The CDR3 runs 16 residues. From germline, CDR1 is SGHRS and CDR2 YFSETQ. The ends were cut back, 0 bases at V and 0 bases at J, with 10 bases in the middle. The CDR3 here is CASSLGDQSSGNTIYF. CDR3 nucleotides: TGCGCCAGCAGCTTGGGTGATCAGAGCTCTGGAAACACCATATATTTT.

This chain's CDR3 is CASSEAGAGGQQPQHF. The CDR3 DNA is TGTGCCAGCAGTGAAGCGGGGGCAGGGGGCCAACAGCCCCAGCATTTT. The V gene is TRBV6-1, the J gene TRBJ1-5; TRBD1 aligns across 8 bases. The CDR3 sequence is 16 residues long. Germline V gives CDR1 MNHNS, CDR2 SASEGT. After removal of 0 bases from V and 7 bases from J, the junction contained 8 bases not matched to a gene.

The chain is built from TRBV28 and TRBJ2-2; TRBD2 matches 8 bases. This CDR3 has 19 residues. The V gene end was trimmed by 3 bases and the J gene end by 3 bases; junction bases not matched to a gene: 15. The germline V gene encodes CDR1 MDHEN and CDR2 SYDVKM. The CDR3 DNA reads as TGTGCCAGCAGTTTGGTTTTTGGGCGGGAGGTGTCAGACACCGGGGAGCTGTTTTTT. As protein: CASSLVFGREVSDTGELFF.

This chain links TRBV19 with TRBJ1-5; the D is unclear. With 0 bases removed from V and 2 bases from J, the gap between germline ends came to 8 bases. The CDR3 is made up of 15 amino acids. Germline-derived CDR1 and CDR2 are LNHDA and SQIVND (reference sequence). Written as DNA, the CDR3 is TGTGCCAGTAGTATAGATGAGAAGGGCAATCAGCCCCAGCATTTT. As protein: CASSIDEKGNQPQHF.

The rearrangement joins TRBV19 to TRBJ1-4; 8 nucleotides match TRBD1. This CDR3 comprises 15 residues. Germline V lookup: CDR1 LNHDA, CDR2 SQIVND (reference sequence). Losses at the gene ends were 7 bases for V and 8 bases for J; bases not matched to a gene: 12. The CDR3 DNA reads TGTGCCAGTAAGAGGTTGGCCGGGACAGGAGAAAAACTGTTTTTT. Its protein is CASKRLAGTGEKLFF.

The V and J genes are TRBV4-3 and TRBJ1-4; no clear D. Germline V gene lookup returns CDR1 LGHNA and CDR2 YSLEER. The CDR3 runs to 12 residues. V was shortened by 5 bases and J by 7 bases, with 8 bases between the two germline ends. DNA for the CDR3: TGCGCCAGCAGCTACATGGGTGAAAAACTGTTTTTT. Its translation is CASSYMGEKLFF.